This TCR beta chain was sequenced for a study of blood T cell repertoires in COVID-19. Study information: Acute-phase and convalescent COVID-19 samples originated in the United States, Italy and Spain. From T cells, B-cell-depleted T cells, or PBMCs came the material, which was cDNA or gDNA.

Original methodology: Researchers report that nucleated cell counts were estimated from reference gene primer amplification. Assay: immunoSEQ multiplex PCR; the TCRdb copy retains only in-frame clones and omits some. The V and J calls and clone size are taken from that table; D and trimming were inferred from the DNA. This sample has about 670,000 clones, with 90% found just once. The germline V gene has CDR1 MDHEN and CDR2 SYDVKM. The junction had 3 bases not matched to a gene; V was cut back by 5 bases and J by 2 bases. This CDR3 has 15 residues. The origin of this receptor is a woman between 18 and 30 years old with acute or convalescent COVID-19. Sequencing was done on a sample of peripheral blood. V usage is TRBV28 and J usage is TRBJ2-1, with TRBD2 matching 10 bases. The CDR3 DNA is TGTGCCAGCAGTCAGCGGGGGGGCACCTACAATGAGCAGTTCTTC. Protein: CASSQRGGTYNEQFF.